This T cell receptor (beta chain) was observed in a study of blood T cells in healthy people across ages. Together with a sample-barcoded 5' primer, a J-beta primer mix was included in a second PCR lasting roughly 6 to 12 cycles. TCRdb ran MiXCR on the 5' RACE reads and lists one entry per CDR3 protein. The sample yields about 720,000 distinct CDR3 sequences, about 24% seen once. Points on this clonotype: Antigen: not known.

Study-wide points: Unsorted PBMCs blocked a conclusive comparison of naive and antigen-experienced cells.

CDR1 is GTSNPN, CDR2 SVGIG, per germline (reference sequence). The CDR3 has 13 residues. With 5 bases clipped from V and 6 bases from J, the junction kept 5 bases outside the gene matches. This rearrangement joins TRBV30 to TRBJ1-5; TRBD1 matches 9 bases. Material for sequencing was blood. The clonotype originates from a man between 65 and 79 years old in good health. The CDR3 loop is CAWGTGHTQPQHF. CDR3 DNA sequence: TGTGCCTGGGGGACAGGGCACACTCAGCCCCAGCATTTT.